There are a few counts of the clone carrying this TCR beta chain. Antigen unknown. These data belong to a study of shared clonotypes between healthy human individuals. Study-wide findings and caveats: The generation probabilities recorded for non-shared clonotypes fell below those of clonotypes shared by all four donors.

TCRdb keeps only in-frame clones here, not all; method: immunoSEQ multiplex PCR. The sample carries about a million clones, approximately 80% recorded once. The CDR3 totals 14 residues. Losses at the gene ends were 8 bases for V and 1 base for J; bases not matched to a gene: 6. CDR1 and CDR2 (germline): KGHSH, LQKENI. This chain uses TRBV18 with TRBJ1-1; 8 bases line up with TRBD1. The sequenced sample consisted of memory CD4+ T cells from PBMCs. Described subset: CD45RA-negative fraction. The sequence derives from a man aged 18 to 35 in good health. Some clones in this sample may be carry-over from other donors' samples. CDR3 DNA: TGTGCCAGCATGCCACAGGGGGGGAACACTGAAGCTTTCTTT. It codes for CASMPQGGNTEAFF.